This TCR beta chain comes out of a study of identifying expanded T cells in peripheral blood. General study findings and limits: Approximately two-week clone count variance significantly increased as total template count grew. About 1.2 clones differed between technical replicates, versus approximately 16 and 20 over time.

This clone was counted once. The antigen is undetermined. Produced via immunoSEQ multiplex PCR; TCRdb's table is partial and in-frame only. The sample shows about 100,000 clones, roughly nine tenths of them seen only once. Healthy donors had no documented immune events, such as infections, while sampled. Trimming left V 7 bases short and J 3 bases short, with 18 bases between. CDR1 LNHDA and CDR2 SQIVND come from the germline V gene (reference sequence). The CDR3 is made up of 15 amino acids. The sequence came from a person aged 18-70 years in good health. The sample taken for sequencing was blood. This chain links TRBV19 with TRBJ1-2, with a possible D match to TRBD1 (6 bases). CDR3 residues: CASTPTLGGYYGYTF. The CDR3 DNA follows: TGTGCCAGTACCCCAACCCTGGGGGGCTACTATGGCTACACCTTC.